These 16 T cell receptor beta chains were sequenced from one sample in a study of T cell responses to AZD1222 COVID-19 vaccine. Only in-frame clones appear in the TCRdb table, and some are missing; sequencing was by immunoSEQ multiplex PCR. The sample comprises about 130,000 clones, about 86% of which are singletons, and about 12% rests with the top ten. Sequences were derived from peripheral blood, sampled on day 0 of AZD1222 vaccination. These receptors were collected from an adult in good health.

The genes are TRBV5-1 and TRBJ2-7; TRBD2 agrees at 10 bases. Per germline, CDR1 SGHRS and CDR2 YFSETQ. V lost 5 bases and J lost 2; bases outside the gene matches: 7. This CDR3 region has 15 residues. This CDR3 reads CASRGSGRLAYEQYF. CDR3 bases: TGCGCCAGCAGAGGTAGCGGGAGGTTGGCCTACGAGCAGTACTTC.

The rearrangement joins TRBV10-3 to TRBJ2-7; 12 bases agree with TRBD1. Germline V gives CDR1 ENHRY, CDR2 SYGVKD. This CDR3 is built from 17 residues. V was pared by 4 bases and J by 5 bases, with 12 bases of the junction left unmatched. This CDR3 reads CAISASGTGGFGDEQYF. In nucleotides, the CDR3 is TGTGCCATCAGTGCGTCCGGGACAGGGGGCTTCGGCGACGAGCAGTACTTC.

This clone was detected only once. This chain links TRBV7-9 with TRBJ2-7, with D tentatively TRBD1 or TRBD2 (5 bases each). Germline CDR1 reads SEHNR; CDR2 reads FQNEAQ (reference sequence). Between the trimmed V and J ends, which lost 2 bases and 1 base, there was a span of 21 bases. This CDR3 is 18 amino acids long. In DNA form, the CDR3 reads TGTGCCAGCAGCTTATGGGGGAGTGTTTCGTTCGAGTCCTACGAGCAGTACTTC. Translation: CASSLWGSVSFESYEQYF.

The chain couples TRBV7-2 to TRBJ1-3, with D uncertain. Trimming pared 1 base from V and 2 bases from J, leaving 9 bases between. The CDR3 is made up of 15 amino acids. Germline assignment: CDR1 SGHTA and CDR2 FQGNSA. CDR3 protein: CASSLVLQTGNTIYF. CDR3 coding DNA: TGTGCCAGCAGCTTAGTCCTGCAAACTGGAAACACCATATATTTT.

Here the CDR3 DNA reads TGTGCCAGCAGCTTAAGACAGGGAAGATCTAATGAAAAACTGTTTTTT. Its translation: CASSLRQGRSNEKLFF. J is TRBJ1-4 and V is TRBV7-9, with 7 bases that match TRBD1. The J segment lost 3 bases and the V segment lost 2 bases, leaving 6 bases of the junction unmatched. The V gene's germline CDR1 is SEHNR and CDR2 FQNEAQ (reference sequence). This CDR3 spans 16 amino acids.

This chain uses TRBV27 with TRBJ2-7, with 16 bases fitting TRBD2. Unmatched junction bases numbered 15, after V lost 5 bases and J lost 2 bases. Germline V gene lookup returns CDR1 MNHEY and CDR2 SMNVEV (reference sequence). CDR3 length equals 20 residues. The CDR3 DNA follows: TGTGCCAGCAGTCCTTACGCTTTCGGGACTAGCGGGGGGGAAACCTACGAGCAGTACTTC. Amino acids: CASSPYAFGTSGGETYEQYF.

The chain links TRBV30 to TRBJ2-1; 11 nucleotides line up with TRBD2. The V gene's germline CDR1 is GTSNPN and CDR2 SVGIG (reference sequence). CDR3 size: 16 residues. J lost 12 bases, V lost 2 bases, and 15 bases had no gene match. In DNA, the CDR3 is TGTGCCTGGAGTCCTCTTAGCGGGAGGGCCGGAGTCGTGCAGTTCTTC. Translated: CAWSPLSGRAGVVQFF. Drawing the rest from reference TRBV30 and TRBJ2-1, the complete variable domain is SQTIHQWPATLVQPVGSPLSLECTVEGTSNPNLYWYRQAAGRGLQLLFYSVGIGQISSEVPQNLSASRPQDRQFILSSKKLLLSDSGFYLCAWSPLSGRAGVVQFFGPGTRLTVL.

This chain joins TRBV7-9 and TRBJ2-7; the match to TRBD1 covers 10 bases. V gave up 4 bases and J gave up 3 bases; unmatched junction bases: 9. The CDR3 is 16 amino acids. Germline CDR1 SEHNR, CDR2 FQNEAQ (reference sequence). The CDR3: CASSSRQGARGYEQYF. For the CDR3, the DNA is TGTGCCAGCAGCTCGAGACAGGGGGCGCGGGGCTACGAGCAGTACTTC.

The chain is built from TRBV6-5 and TRBJ1-2; 10 bases are shared with TRBD1. CDR1 and CDR2 from the germline V gene are MNHEY and SVGAGI. V was clipped by 6 bases and J by 4 bases; unmatched bases: 5. This CDR3 has 14 amino acids. The CDR3 spells CASSRDRGIYGYTF. The CDR3 bases are TGTGCCAGCAGCCGGGACAGGGGCATCTATGGCTACACCTTC.

The gene calls are TRBV6-4 and TRBJ2-3; 8 bases align to TRBD2. The CDR3 contains 14 residues. With 6 bases clipped from V and 1 base from J, the junction kept 3 bases outside the gene matches. Per the germline V gene, CDR1 is MRHNA and CDR2 is SNTAGT. The CDR3 is CASSLAGGTDTQYF. The CDR3 DNA follows: TGTGCCAGCAGCCTAGCGGGCGGCACAGATACGCAGTATTTT.

V usage is TRBV19 and J usage is TRBJ1-1, with 9 nucleotides matching TRBD1. The germline V gene encodes CDR1 LNHDA and CDR2 SQIVND (reference sequence). Trimming cost V 8 bases and J 5 bases; bases outside gene matches: 6. The CDR3 totals 13 residues. The CDR3 reads CASQGQGGTEAFF. The CDR3 DNA reads TGTGCCAGTCAGGGACAGGGCGGGACTGAAGCTTTCTTT.

This chain connects TRBV30 to TRBJ2-4; D uncertain. This CDR3 region has 18 residues. Germline V gene lookup returns CDR1 GTSNPN and CDR2 SVGIG (reference sequence). The V gene lost 0 bases and the J gene lost 3 bases, with 21 bases spanning the gap. Here the CDR3 reads CAWSVLAEQPGGKNIQYF. CDR3 nucleotides: TGTGCCTGGAGTGTACTGGCAGAACAGCCTGGCGGCAAAAACATTCAGTACTTC. Full variable domain (rest looked up from reference TRBV30 and TRBJ2-4): SQTIHQWPATLVQPVGSPLSLECTVEGTSNPNLYWYRQAAGRGLQLLFYSVGIGQISSEVPQNLSASRPQDRQFILSSKKLLLSDSGFYLCAWSVLAEQPGGKNIQYFGAGTRLSVL.

The V and J genes are TRBV5-6 and TRBJ1-1; 7 bases align to TRBD1. J was trimmed by 3 bases and V by 4 bases; bases with no gene match: 6. CDR1 and CDR2 (germline): SGHDT, YYEEEE. The CDR3 loop spans 14 amino acids. The CDR3 is CASSPRQGYTEAFF. The DNA for the CDR3 is TGTGCCAGCAGCCCCCGACAGGGTTACACTGAAGCTTTCTTT. Full variable domain (missing parts from reference TRBV5-6 and TRBJ1-1): DAGVTQSPTHLIKTRGQQVTLRCSPKSGHDTVSWYQQALGQGPQFIFQYYEEEERQRGNFPDRFSGHQFPNYSSELNVNALLLGDSALYLCASSPRQGYTEAFFGQGTRLTVV.

The genes are TRBV6-5 and TRBJ2-7, with D perhaps matching TRBD2 (5 bases). Trimming shortened V by 11 bases and J by 1 base, and 15 bases separated the two germline ends. The CDR3 runs 13 residues. CDR1 and CDR2 from the germline V gene are MNHEY and SVGAGI. The CDR3 spells CALSRGGSYEQYF. The CDR3 coding sequence is TGTGCCTTATCACGGGGTGGTTCCTACGAGCAGTACTTC.

This clone was found once. CDR3 protein: CATLTGPANEQFF. Written as DNA, the CDR3 is TGTGCCACACTGACAGGGCCAGCAAATGAGCAGTTCTTC. V gene TRBV11-2 combines with J gene TRBJ2-1; 7 bases are a match to TRBD1. Germline V gene data show CDR1 as SGHAT and CDR2 as FQNNGV. V trimming: 10 bases; J trimming: 7 bases; junction bases outside the gene matches: 10. The CDR3 consists of 13 residues.

The chain employs TRBV7-8 and TRBJ2-5; 14 bases match TRBD2. CDR3 length equals 16 residues. The V and J ends lost 0 bases and 5 bases, in that order; junction bases with no gene match: 2. Germline V gene sequence: CDR1 SGHVS, CDR2 FQNEAQ. The CDR3 loop is CASSLAGLAGVETQYF. The CDR3 coding sequence is TGTGCCAGCAGCTTAGCGGGACTAGCGGGAGTCGAGACCCAGTACTTC.